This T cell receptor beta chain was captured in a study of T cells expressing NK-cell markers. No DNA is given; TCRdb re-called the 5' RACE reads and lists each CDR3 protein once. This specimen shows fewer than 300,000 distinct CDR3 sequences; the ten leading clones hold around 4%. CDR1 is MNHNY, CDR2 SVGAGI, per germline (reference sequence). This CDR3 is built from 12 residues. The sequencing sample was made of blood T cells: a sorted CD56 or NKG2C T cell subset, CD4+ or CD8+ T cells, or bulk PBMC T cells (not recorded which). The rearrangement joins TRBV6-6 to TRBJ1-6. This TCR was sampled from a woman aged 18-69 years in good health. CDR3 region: CASTELDSPLHF.